These 18 T cell receptor beta chains originate from one sample sequenced in a study of Graves' ophthalmopathy and Graves' hyperthyroidism. Amplified material comprised TCR beta CDR3 regions derived from RNA transcripts. Following a first-round RT-PCR that used HTBI primers, a second-round multiplex PCR was carried out. TCRdb re-called the multiplex PCR reads with MiXCR, one entry per CDR3 protein. The sample shows some 170,000 distinct CDR3 sequences, approximately 40% of them seen only once. Material: peripheral blood. The receptors were gathered from a man between 25 and 39 years old with Graves' ophthalmopathy.

In this sample, this clonotype turned up many times. The chain links TRBV4-1 to TRBJ2-3, with D possibly matching TRBD2 (6 bases). The CDR3 is 17 residues long. Germline V gives CDR1 MGHRA, CDR2 YSYEKL. The V gene lost 1 base and the J gene lost 2 bases, with 16 bases spanning the gap. In DNA, the CDR3 is TGCGCCAGCAGCCAAGTATTAGCGGATCCTACCACAGATACGCAGTATTTT. Translation gives CASSQVLADPTTDTQYF.

In this sample, this clonotype turned up many times. The rearrangement joins TRBV6-2 or TRBV6-3 to TRBJ1-2; TRBD1 matches 7 bases. In germline, CDR1 is MNHEY, CDR2 SVGEGT. CDR3 length: 13 residues. J was trimmed by 4 bases and V by 6 bases; bases with no gene match: 5. The CDR3 region is CASSPGQFYGYTF. In DNA, the CDR3 is TGTGCCAGCAGCCCGGGACAGTTCTATGGCTACACCTTC.

As to this clonotype: The junction departs from germline at one end; a sequencing error may be responsible. V is TRBV15 and J is TRBJ2-5; TRBD2 aligns across 8 bases. Germline V CDR1 and CDR2: LNHNV, YYDKDF (reference sequence). The CDR3 extends over 17 amino acids. CDR3 amino acids: CATSGDGRGAYQETQYF. The DNA of the CDR3 is TGTGCCACCAGCGGAGACGGGAGGGGGGCGTACCAAGAGACCCAGTACTTC.

V gene TRBV20-1 combines with J gene TRBJ2-5, with D possibly TRBD1 on 6 matching bases. Germline assignment: CDR1 DFQATT and CDR2 SNEGSKA (reference sequence). V was cut by 0 bases and J by 5 bases, with 10 bases left in between. The CDR3 is 13 residues long. Written as DNA, the CDR3 is TGCAGTGCTAGAGAGGGGGCGCGGGAGACCCAGTACTTC. It is translated as CSAREGARETQYF.

The CDR3 sequence: CSARTSGRSYEQYF. The CDR3 DNA reads TGCAGTGCTAGGACTAGCGGGAGGTCCTACGAGCAGTACTTC. The J gene is TRBJ2-7, the V gene TRBV20-1; TRBD2 aligns across 13 bases. V lost 3 bases and J lost 1; bases outside the gene matches: 0. CDR1 is DFQATT and CDR2 is SNEGSKA in the germline V gene (reference sequence). The CDR3 spans 14 residues.

The J gene is TRBJ2-7, the V gene TRBV6-2 or TRBV6-3; tentative D call: TRBD1 (5 bases). There are 14 residues in the CDR3. V shed 3 bases and J shed 7 bases, with 16 bases lying between them. CDR1 and CDR2 (germline): MNHEY, SVGEGT. The chain's CDR3 is CASSYSGQMGEQYF. Written as DNA, the CDR3 is TGTGCCAGCAGTTATTCCGGACAAATGGGGGAGCAGTACTTC.

Many counts were recorded for this clonotype. This chain connects TRBV6-5 to TRBJ1-2; no firm D call. V was cut by 0 bases and J by 6 bases, with 5 bases left in between. CDR1 and CDR2 (germline): MNHEY, SVGAGI. The CDR3 runs 12 residues. CDR3 loop: CASSYSMDGYTF. CDR3 bases: TGTGCCAGCAGTTACTCAATGGATGGCTACACCTTC.

This clonotype showed up many times. The V call is TRBV3-1, the J call TRBJ1-1, with D possibly being TRBD1 (5 bases). The CDR3 is made up of 16 amino acids. Trimming stripped 1 base from V and 7 bases from J, with 19 bases between. In germline, CDR1 is LGHDT, CDR2 YNNKEL (reference sequence). In DNA form, the CDR3 reads TGTGCCAGCAGCCAAGTTCAGTGGACGGGACGTGGTGAAGCTTTCTTT. It codes for CASSQVQWTGRGEAFF.

This clonotype was detected ten times or more. The genes are TRBV12-3 or TRBV12-4 and TRBJ1-2; perhaps TRBD1 as D (5 bases). V lost 5 bases to trimming and J lost 5 bases, with 15 bases between them. The CDR3 has 14 amino acids. In DNA form, the CDR3 reads TGTGCCAGCAGTCGACGGCAGGGATGGTATGGCTACACCTTC. Translation gives CASSRRQGWYGYTF.

There are many counts of this clonotype. The chain employs TRBV28 and TRBJ1-1; TRBD1 aligns across 9 bases. After removal of 9 bases from V and 4 bases from J, the junction contained 3 bases not matched to a gene. Germline-derived CDR1 and CDR2 are MDHEN and SYDVKM. The CDR3 length is 12 residues. CDR3 residues: CASLTGGTEAFF. The CDR3 nucleotides are TGTGCCAGTTTGACAGGGGGCACTGAAGCTTTCTTT.

This clonotype was counted a single time. This sequence joins TRBV28 and TRBJ1-1, with D perhaps matching TRBD1 (5 bases). Germline V gives CDR1 MDHEN, CDR2 SYDVKM. V lost 5 bases, J lost 6 bases, and 16 bases lay in between. The CDR3 is made up of 14 amino acids. CDR3 amino acids: CASSRPGSRAEAFF. Here the CDR3 DNA reads TGTGCCAGCAGTCGCCCAGGGTCTAGGGCTGAAGCTTTCTTT.

The chain uses TRBV12-5 and TRBJ2-2; D is possibly TRBD1 (5 bases). V was trimmed by 2 bases and J by 4 bases, leaving 11 bases between them. Germline V gene lookup returns CDR1 LGHNT and CDR2 FRNRAP. The CDR3 length is 15 residues. CDR3 DNA sequence: TGTGCTAGTGGTTTGTTTTCAGGGCCCACCGGGGAGCTGTTTTTT. Protein product: CASGLFSGPTGELFF. Full variable domain (missing parts from reference TRBV12-5 and TRBJ2-2): DARVTQTPRHKVTEMGQEVTMRCQPILGHNTVFWYRQTMMQGLELLAYFRNRAPLDDSGMPKDRFSAEMPDATLATLKIQPSEPRDSAVYFCASGLFSGPTGELFFGEGSRLTVL.

In this sample, this clonotype turned up many times. CDR3 region: CAWRGSRTELFNSPLHF. The CDR3 DNA is TGTGCCTGGAGAGGGTCTCGGACAGAACTATTCAATTCACCCCTCCACTTT. J is TRBJ1-6 and V is TRBV30; the D gene is possibly TRBD1 (6 bases). The V and J ends lost 3 bases and 7 bases respectively, with 22 bases between them. CDR3 length: 17 amino acids. Germline-derived CDR1 and CDR2 are GTSNPN and SVGIG (reference sequence).

This clonotype appeared many times. The chain couples TRBV6-5 to TRBJ2-7, with D possibly TRBD2 on 6 matching bases. The germline V gene encodes CDR1 MNHEY and CDR2 SVGAGI. Trimming took 2 bases from V and 6 from J, leaving 20 bases between them. This CDR3 spans 16 amino acids. For the CDR3, the DNA is TGTGCCAGCAGTTACCTAATGGAGACTAGATTTTCCGAGCAGTACTTC. Translation: CASSYLMETRFSEQYF.

This clonotype was counted many times. This chain links TRBV4-2 with TRBJ2-5; 7 bases fit TRBD2. This CDR3 region has 20 residues. In germline, CDR1 is LGHNA, CDR2 YNFKEQ. Germline trimming cut 1 base from V and 5 bases from J; bases unmatched to any gene: 22. In DNA, the CDR3 is TGTGCCAGCAGCCAAGGGGGGGACTACCGCGTAGGTGGATCTGGGGAGACCCAGTACTTC. Translated: CASSQGGDYRVGGSGETQYF.

There are many counts of this clonotype. The rearrangement links TRBV29-1 to TRBJ2-7; the D gene is possibly TRBD1 (5 bases). With 5 bases removed from V and 0 bases from J, the gap between germline ends came to 17 bases. Germline CDR1 is SQVTM and CDR2 is ANQGSEA. CDR3 length: 15 amino acids. DNA of the CDR3: TGCAGCGTTATGGTTTGGACACTCAGCTCCTACGAGCAGTACTTC. Protein product: CSVMVWTLSSYEQYF.

Many counts were recorded for this clonotype. J is TRBJ1-6 and V is TRBV20-1, with no clear D. The CDR3 sequence is 17 residues long. V was pared by 5 bases and J by 0 bases, with 17 bases between. Germline-derived CDR1 and CDR2 are DFQATT and SNEGSKA (reference sequence). The CDR3 protein is CSALAPRLSSYNSPLHF. Here the CDR3 DNA reads TGCAGTGCTCTCGCCCCCCGCCTGAGCTCCTATAATTCACCCCTCCACTTT.

The J gene is TRBJ2-5, the V gene TRBV28, with 9 bases lining up with TRBD1. The assigned J gene may be wrong: the sequence end matches TRBJ2-7 better. The CDR3 runs 15 residues. The germline V gene encodes CDR1 MDHEN and CDR2 SYDVKM. The CDR3 DNA reads TGTGCCAGCAGTTTAGACTTGGACAGGGGCTACGAGCAGTACTTC. This sequence encodes CASSLDLDRGYEQYF.